A selection of T cell receptor beta chains follows, all from one sample in a study of chemoradiotherapy in HPV16-positive cancers. Profiled with immunoSEQ multiplex PCR; TCRdb holds only in-frame clones, not every one. This sample has about 1,700 clones, with around four fifths found just once. This specimen consisted of tumor tissue, obtained from a patient who underwent chemoradiotherapy. The receptors shown here come from a human donor with HPV-associated anogenital cancer. Both conserved end residues are part of each CDR3.

V	CDR3
TRBV5-1	CASSLVPPDGGQPQHF
TRBV28	CASSLFYRTANYGYTF
TRBV2	CASSELGQGTNTGELFF
TRBV4-2	CASSQDGGTGRLAFF
TRBV4-1	CASSPRDSSYEQYF
TRBV7-2	CASSNPNEKLFF
TRBV28	CASSLRGSYGYTF
TRBV5-1	CASSPGDRVLNTEAFF
TRBV7-2	CASSIAAGGGGYTF
TRBV11-1	CASSFSSNTGELFF
TRBV7-9	CASSLDVNTIYF
TRBV11-2	CASRRGAGNTIYF
TRBV2	CASRRSGDSNSPLHF
TRBV5-1	CASSFNAETDTQYF
TRBV6-5	CASSYANTEAFF
TRBV6-1	CASSRDLREKLFF
TRBV6-1	CASSGTRNTEAFF
TRBV7-9	CASSLVGAPGAEAFF
TRBV7-9	CASSSRARGGHEFF
TRBV19	CATSRSGLSYNEQFF
TRBV7-3	CASSSYLNTEAFF
TRBV7-2	CASSSMRSEKLFF
TRBV27	CASSTKVGHRATEAFF
TRBV20-1	CSGTSVNEQFF
TRBV5-4	CASTPGQSANYGYTF
TRBV5-2	CASKVRKTYGYTF
TRBV5-1	CASSLNGANYGYTF
TRBV5-4	CASSPVQGTNTEAFF
TRBV7-2	CASSLEDRYAVPMGEAFF
TRBV19	CASSESRSTDTQYF
TRBV4-1	CASSQRDRGSGYTF
TRBV9	CASSVGQGGGYEQYF
TRBV18	CASSPVMARQGRETQYF
TRBV6-5	CASSHRGGSYEQYF
TRBV6-1	CASSGGQGYNEQFF
TRBV10-3	CAISGGGQFEAFF
TRBV5-4	CASSSPVGNTIYF
TRBV19	CASSGDLASYEQYF
TRBV25-1	CASSTRSYGGAVDTQYF
TRBV7-3	CASSSQGGTLSGANVLTF
TRBV2	CASSRDGTTNEKLFF
TRBV5-1	CASSLEQGDTDTQYF
TRBV7-2	CASSLSGRGGTTDTQYF
TRBV7-2	CASSLASRANTGELFF
TRBV5-1	CASSPAGGGFLATNEKLFF
TRBV4-1	CASSQDLRGRTNEKLFF
TRBV7-9	CASSLGDASREQYF
TRBV6-5	CASSRTGTNEQFF
TRBV11-2	CASSLEGGSATNEKLFF
TRBV7-9	CASSRDRVDGYTF
TRBV11-2	CASSLGVNTEAFF
TRBV6-1	CASSGTVNREKLFF
TRBV5-4	CASSLDRGNSGYTF
TRBV5-1	CASHLGGGRVDGYTF
TRBV6-5	CASTVDRGVAEAFF
TRBV9	CASSVGRARRDTEAFF
TRBV13	CASSSQGGRGPYQETQYF
TRBV2	CASSRERVGNEQFF